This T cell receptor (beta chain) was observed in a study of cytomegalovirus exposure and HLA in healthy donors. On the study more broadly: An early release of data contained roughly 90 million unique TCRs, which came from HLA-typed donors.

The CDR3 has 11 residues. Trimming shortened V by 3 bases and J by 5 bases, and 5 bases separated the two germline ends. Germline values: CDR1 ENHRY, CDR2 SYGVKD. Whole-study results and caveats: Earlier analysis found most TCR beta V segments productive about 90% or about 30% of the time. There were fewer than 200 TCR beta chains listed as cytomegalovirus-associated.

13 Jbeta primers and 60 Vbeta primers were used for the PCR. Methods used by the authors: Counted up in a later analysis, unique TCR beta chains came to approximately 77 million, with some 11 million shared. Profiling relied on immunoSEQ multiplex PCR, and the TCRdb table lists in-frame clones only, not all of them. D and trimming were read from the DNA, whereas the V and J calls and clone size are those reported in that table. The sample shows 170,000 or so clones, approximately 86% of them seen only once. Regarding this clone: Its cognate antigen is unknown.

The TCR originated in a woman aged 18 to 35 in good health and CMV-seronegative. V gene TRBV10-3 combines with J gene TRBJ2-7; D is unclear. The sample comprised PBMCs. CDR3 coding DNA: TGTGCCATCAGTGATCCCAACGAGCAGTACTTC. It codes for CAISDPNEQYF.